These 2 T cell receptor beta chains were all obtained from the same sample, sequenced in a study of blood T cell repertoires in COVID-19. Here immunoSEQ multiplex PCR was the method, and the copy in TCRdb shows in-frame clones only, minus some. The repertoire has roughly 150,000 clones, roughly 80% of them found once; the top ten carry about 5.8%. Sequenced input: PBMCs or T cells enriched from blood (not recorded which). The receptors were gathered from a woman aged 40 to 49 with acute COVID-19.

This chain links TRBV4-1 with TRBJ1-3; D unresolved. V lost 1 base to trimming and J lost 5 bases, with 15 bases between them. The germline V gene has CDR1 MGHRA and CDR2 YSYEKL. The CDR3 covers 16 residues. CDR3 amino acids: CASSQGTETARNTIYF. As DNA, the CDR3 is TGCGCCAGCAGCCAAGGAACTGAAACAGCCCGAAACACCATATATTTT.

The chain carries TRBV7-8 and TRBJ1-1; D perhaps matches TRBD1 (5 bases). The CDR3 runs to 15 residues. From germline, CDR1 is SGHVS and CDR2 FQNEAQ. V was clipped by 5 bases and J by 4 bases, with 17 bases between them. This chain's CDR3 is CASSPVPRVGTEAFF. The CDR3 DNA follows: TGTGCCAGCAGCCCAGTCCCCAGGGTTGGCACTGAAGCTTTCTTT.